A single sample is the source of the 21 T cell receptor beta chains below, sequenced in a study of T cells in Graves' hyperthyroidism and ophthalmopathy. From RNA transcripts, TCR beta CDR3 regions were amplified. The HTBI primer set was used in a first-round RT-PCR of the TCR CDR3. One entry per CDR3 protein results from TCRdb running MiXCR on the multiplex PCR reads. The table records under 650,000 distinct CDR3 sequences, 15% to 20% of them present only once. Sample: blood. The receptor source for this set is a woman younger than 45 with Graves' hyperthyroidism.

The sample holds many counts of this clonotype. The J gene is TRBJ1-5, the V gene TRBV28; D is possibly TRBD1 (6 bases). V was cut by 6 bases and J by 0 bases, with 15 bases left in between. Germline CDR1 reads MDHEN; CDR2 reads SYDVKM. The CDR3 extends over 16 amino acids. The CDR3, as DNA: TGTGCCAGCAGGTACGAACAGGGAACTAGCAATCAGCCCCAGCATTTT. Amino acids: CASRYEQGTSNQPQHF.

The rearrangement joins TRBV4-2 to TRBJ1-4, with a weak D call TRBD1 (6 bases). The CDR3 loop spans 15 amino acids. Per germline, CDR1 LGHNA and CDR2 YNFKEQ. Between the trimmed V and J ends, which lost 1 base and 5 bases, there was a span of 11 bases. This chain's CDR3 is CASSQVGQGNEKLFF. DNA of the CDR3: TGTGCCAGCAGCCAAGTCGGGCAGGGGAATGAAAAACTGTTTTTT.

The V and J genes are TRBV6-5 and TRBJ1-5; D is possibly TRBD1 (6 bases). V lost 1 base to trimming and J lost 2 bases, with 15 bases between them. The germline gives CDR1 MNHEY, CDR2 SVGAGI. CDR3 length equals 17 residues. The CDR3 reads CASSYFRGGGGNQPQHF. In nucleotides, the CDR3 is TGTGCCAGCAGTTACTTCCGCGGGGGCGGAGGCAATCAGCCCCAGCATTTT.

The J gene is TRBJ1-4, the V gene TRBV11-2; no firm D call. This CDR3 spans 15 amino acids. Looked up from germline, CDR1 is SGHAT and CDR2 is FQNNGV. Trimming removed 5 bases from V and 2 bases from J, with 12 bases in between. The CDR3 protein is CASSPGPVTNEKLFF. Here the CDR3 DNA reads TGTGCCAGCAGCCCCGGACCTGTTACTAATGAAAAACTGTTTTTT.

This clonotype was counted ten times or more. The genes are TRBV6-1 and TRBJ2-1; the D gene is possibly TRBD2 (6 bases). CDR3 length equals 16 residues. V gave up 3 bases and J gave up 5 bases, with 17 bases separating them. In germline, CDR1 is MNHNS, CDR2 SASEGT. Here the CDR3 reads CASSDLSSVHHNEQFF. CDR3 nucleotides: TGTGCCAGCAGTGATTTGTCTAGCGTACACCACAATGAGCAGTTCTTC.

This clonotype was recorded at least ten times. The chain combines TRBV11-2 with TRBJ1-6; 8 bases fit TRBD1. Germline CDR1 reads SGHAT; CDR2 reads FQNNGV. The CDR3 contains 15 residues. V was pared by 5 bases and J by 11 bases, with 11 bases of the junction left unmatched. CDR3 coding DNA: TGTGCCAGCAGCCAGACAGGGGCGATAGGACCACCCCTCCACTTT. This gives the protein CASSQTGAIGPPLHF.

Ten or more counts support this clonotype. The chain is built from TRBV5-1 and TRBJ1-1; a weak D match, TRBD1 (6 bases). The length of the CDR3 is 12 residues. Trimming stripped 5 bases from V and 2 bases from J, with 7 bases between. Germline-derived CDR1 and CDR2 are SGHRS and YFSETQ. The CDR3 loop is CASRGGNTEAFF. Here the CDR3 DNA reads TGCGCCAGCAGAGGGGGAAACACTGAAGCTTTCTTT.

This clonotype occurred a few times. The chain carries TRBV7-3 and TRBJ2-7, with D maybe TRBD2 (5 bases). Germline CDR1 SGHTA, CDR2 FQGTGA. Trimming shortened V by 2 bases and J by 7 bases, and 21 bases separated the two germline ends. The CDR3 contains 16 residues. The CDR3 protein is CASSLSQQSGPGEQYF. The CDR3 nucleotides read TGTGCCAGCAGCTTATCCCAACAGTCTGGGCCGGGGGAGCAGTACTTC.

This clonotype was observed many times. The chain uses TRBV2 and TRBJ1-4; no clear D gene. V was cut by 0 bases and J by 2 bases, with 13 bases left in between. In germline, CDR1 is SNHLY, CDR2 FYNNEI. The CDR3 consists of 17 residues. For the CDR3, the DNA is TGTGCCAGCAGTGAAGCCGCCGGGATGCGGACTAATGAAAAACTGTTTTTT. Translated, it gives CASSEAAGMRTNEKLFF.

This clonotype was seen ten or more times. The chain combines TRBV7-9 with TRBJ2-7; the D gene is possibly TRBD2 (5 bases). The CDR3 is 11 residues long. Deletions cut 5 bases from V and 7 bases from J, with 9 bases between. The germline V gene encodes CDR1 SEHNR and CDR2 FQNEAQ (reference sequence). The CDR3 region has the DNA TGTGCCAGCAGCCGAACGGGGGAGCAGTACTTC. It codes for CASSRTGEQYF.

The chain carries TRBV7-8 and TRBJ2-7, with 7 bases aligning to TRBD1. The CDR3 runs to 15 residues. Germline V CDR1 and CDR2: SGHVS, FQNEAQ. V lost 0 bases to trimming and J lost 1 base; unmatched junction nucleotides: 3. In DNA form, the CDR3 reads TGTGCCAGCAGCTTAGCGGGACAGTTATCCTACGAGCAGTACTTC. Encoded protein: CASSLAGQLSYEQYF.

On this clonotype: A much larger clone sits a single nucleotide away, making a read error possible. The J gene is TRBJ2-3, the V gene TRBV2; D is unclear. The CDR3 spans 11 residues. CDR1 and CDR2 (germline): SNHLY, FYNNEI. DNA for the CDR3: TGTGCCAGCAGTGGGGTGGATACGCGGTATTTT. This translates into CASSGVDTRYF.

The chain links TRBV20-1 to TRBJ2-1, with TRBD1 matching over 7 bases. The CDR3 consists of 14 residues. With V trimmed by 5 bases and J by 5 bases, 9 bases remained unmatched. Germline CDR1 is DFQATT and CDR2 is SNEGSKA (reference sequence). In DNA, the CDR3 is TGCAGTGCTGAGGACAGGAGAATGAACAATGAGCAGTTCTTC. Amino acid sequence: CSAEDRRMNNEQFF.

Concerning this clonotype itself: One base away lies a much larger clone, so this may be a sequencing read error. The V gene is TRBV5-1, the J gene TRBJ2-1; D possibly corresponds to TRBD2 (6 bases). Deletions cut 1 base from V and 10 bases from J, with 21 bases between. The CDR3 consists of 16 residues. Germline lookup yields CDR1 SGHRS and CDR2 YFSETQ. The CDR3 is CASSLFARDDSYEQFF. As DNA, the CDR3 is TGCGCCAGCAGCTTGTTCGCGCGGGACGACTCCTACGAGCAGTTCTTC.

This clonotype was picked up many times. Written as DNA, the CDR3 is TGCGCCAGCAGCTTGATGGCGCGGGGTGGTCCCTACAATGAGCAGTTCTTC. It yields the protein CASSLMARGGPYNEQFF. The chain has TRBV5-1 and TRBJ2-1; D is perhaps TRBD2 (6 bases). Trimming shortened V by 1 base and J by 2 bases, and 16 bases separated the two germline ends. The CDR3 extends over 17 amino acids. Germline CDR1 SGHRS, CDR2 YFSETQ.

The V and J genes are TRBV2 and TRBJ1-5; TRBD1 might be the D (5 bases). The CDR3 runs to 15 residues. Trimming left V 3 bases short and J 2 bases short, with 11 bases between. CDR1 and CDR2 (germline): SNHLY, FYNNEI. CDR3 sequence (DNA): TGTGCCAGCAGTGATGATGGGGCAGGCAATCAGCCCCAGCATTTT. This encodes CASSDDGAGNQPQHF. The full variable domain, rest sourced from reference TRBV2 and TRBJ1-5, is EPEVTQTPSHQVTQMGQEVILRCVPISNHLYFYWYRQILGQKVEFLVSFYNNEISEKSEIFDDQFSVERPDGSNFTLKIRSTKLEDSAMYFCASSDDGAGNQPQHFGDGTRLSIL.

As DNA, the CDR3 is TGTGCCAGCAGTGGGGTAGCGGGACTTGGCGAGACCCAGTACTTC. It is translated as CASSGVAGLGETQYF. This chain links TRBV6-1 with TRBJ2-5, with 8 bases that match TRBD2. Germline CDR1 and CDR2: MNHNS and SASEGT. CDR3 length equals 15 residues. Unmatched junction bases numbered 9, after V lost 4 bases and J lost 5 bases.

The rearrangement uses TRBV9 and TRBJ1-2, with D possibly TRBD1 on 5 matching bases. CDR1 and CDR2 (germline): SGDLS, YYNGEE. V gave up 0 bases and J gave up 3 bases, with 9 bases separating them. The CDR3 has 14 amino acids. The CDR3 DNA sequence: TGTGCCAGCAGCGTAGGGGGGTACGACTATGGCTACACCTTC. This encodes CASSVGGYDYGYTF.

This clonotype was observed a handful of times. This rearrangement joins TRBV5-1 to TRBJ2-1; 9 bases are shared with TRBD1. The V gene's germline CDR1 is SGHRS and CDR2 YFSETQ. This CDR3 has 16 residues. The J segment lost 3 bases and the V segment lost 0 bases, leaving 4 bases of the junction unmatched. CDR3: CASSLETGGNYNEQFF. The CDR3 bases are TGCGCCAGCAGCTTGGAGACAGGGGGGAACTACAATGAGCAGTTCTTC.

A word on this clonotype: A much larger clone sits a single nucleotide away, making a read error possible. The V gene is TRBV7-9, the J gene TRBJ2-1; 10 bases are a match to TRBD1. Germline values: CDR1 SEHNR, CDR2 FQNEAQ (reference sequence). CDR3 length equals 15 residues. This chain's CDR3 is CASGLTGGFYNEQFF. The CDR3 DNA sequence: TGTGCCAGCGGCTTGACAGGGGGCTTCTACAATGAGCAGTTCTTC.

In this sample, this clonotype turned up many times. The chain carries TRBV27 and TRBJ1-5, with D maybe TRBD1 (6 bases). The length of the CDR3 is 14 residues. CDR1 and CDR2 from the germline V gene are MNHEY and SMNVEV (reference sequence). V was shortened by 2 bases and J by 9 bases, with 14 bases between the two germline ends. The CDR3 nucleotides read TGTGCCAGCAGTTTAATAGGGGGTGATCGGCCCCAGCATTTT. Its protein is CASSLIGGDRPQHF.